The 26 T cell receptor beta chains listed next were all sequenced from one sample in a study of cytomegalovirus exposure and HLA in healthy donors. PCR involved 60 Vbeta and 13 Jbeta primers. Clones were read by immunoSEQ multiplex PCR, and TCRdb kept only the in-frame ones, dropping some. Of 85,000 to 90,000 clones in the sample, around 80% are singletons; the top ten hold 2.7%. The sequencing input was PBMCs. The receptors stem from a man aged 25 to 40 in good health and CMV-seronegative.

The rearrangement links TRBV18 to TRBJ2-7; perhaps TRBD1 as D (5 bases). Trimming shortened V by 3 bases and J by 1 base, and 13 bases separated the two germline ends. CDR1 KGHSH and CDR2 LQKENI come from the germline V gene. CDR3 length equals 15 residues. CDR3 loop: CASSPLEQVSYEQYF. The DNA for the CDR3 is TGTGCCAGCTCACCCCTAGAACAGGTTTCCTACGAGCAGTACTTC.

The V call is TRBV7-9, the J call TRBJ2-7; 8 bases agree with TRBD1. Germline V gene data show CDR1 as SEHNR and CDR2 as FQNEAQ (reference sequence). The ends lost 5 bases at V and 1 base at J; junction bases unmatched: 4. This CDR3 region has 14 residues. The chain's CDR3 is CASSPDRVSYEQYF. CDR3 nucleotides: TGTGCCAGCAGCCCGGACAGGGTATCCTACGAGCAGTACTTC.

The rearrangement links TRBV28 to TRBJ2-7; 8 nucleotides line up with TRBD1. Germline V lookup: CDR1 MDHEN, CDR2 SYDVKM. V was clipped by 6 bases and J by 9 bases; unmatched bases: 19. This CDR3 has 16 amino acids. This CDR3 reads CASSPGGARGHIGQYF. CDR3 nucleotide sequence: TGTGCCAGCAGCCCGGGCGGGGCCAGGGGGCATATCGGGCAGTACTTC.

The chain recombines TRBV6-6 with TRBJ2-7; no firm D call. Trimming took 2 bases from V and 5 from J, leaving 7 bases between them. Germline CDR1 and CDR2: MNHNY and SVGAGI (reference sequence). The CDR3 consists of 12 residues. The CDR3 region is CASSYGPHEQYF. Written as DNA, the CDR3 is TGTGCCAGCAGTTACGGCCCCCACGAGCAGTACTTC.

The CDR3 here is CASSSSPAGSVSYEQYF. For the CDR3, the DNA is TGTGCCAGCAGTTCCTCCCCGGCGGGGAGTGTTTCCTACGAGCAGTACTTC. The rearrangement uses TRBV28 and TRBJ2-7, with D perhaps matching TRBD2 (6 bases). CDR3 length equals 17 residues. V gave up 4 bases and J gave up 1 base, with 20 bases separating them. Germline CDR1 reads MDHEN; CDR2 reads SYDVKM.

The chain combines TRBV5-4 with TRBJ2-5; no reliable D call. The length of the CDR3 is 14 residues. V was pared by 0 bases and J by 5 bases, with 11 bases between. Germline lookup yields CDR1 SGHNT and CDR2 YYREEE (reference sequence). CDR3: CASSLELFGETQYF. The CDR3 nucleotides read TGTGCCAGCAGCTTGGAACTTTTCGGGGAGACCCAGTACTTC.

This chain uses TRBV29-1 with TRBJ2-3; 10 bases align to TRBD1. Per germline, CDR1 SQVTM and CDR2 ANQGSEA. This CDR3 has 14 amino acids. J was trimmed by 4 bases and V by 7 bases; bases with no gene match: 8. The CDR3 reads CSGAGQGMADTQYF. CDR3 nucleotides: TGCAGCGGTGCGGGACAGGGGATGGCAGATACGCAGTATTTT.

This clone turned up a few times. The J gene is TRBJ1-5, the V gene TRBV7-2, with 8 bases matching TRBD1. CDR1 is SGHTA and CDR2 is FQGNSA in the germline V gene. V was pared by 4 bases and J by 6 bases, with 8 bases of the junction left unmatched. This CDR3 is built from 15 residues. In DNA form, the CDR3 reads TGTGCCAGCAGCTCGCGGACAGGGCCTGGTCAGCCCCAGCATTTT. Its translation is CASSSRTGPGQPQHF. Combining the CDR3 with reference TRBV7-2 and TRBJ1-5 gives the whole variable domain GAGVSQSPSNKVTEKGKDVELRCDPISGHTALYWYRQSLGQGLEFLIYFQGNSAPDKSGLPSDRFSAERTGGSVSTLTIQRTQQEDSAVYLCASSSRTGPGQPQHFGDGTRLSIL.

J is TRBJ1-1 and V is TRBV7-9; D remains ambiguous. The CDR3 is made up of 13 amino acids. Germline CDR1 is SEHNR and CDR2 is FQNEAQ (reference sequence). Trimming removed 3 bases from V and 4 bases from J, with 9 bases in between. The CDR3, as DNA: TGTGCCAGCAGCTTGAACGAGGTCACTGAAGCTTTCTTT. Residues: CASSLNEVTEAFF.

J is TRBJ1-2 and V is TRBV30, with no clear D. The germline V and J ends were trimmed by 4 bases and 0 bases, with 9 bases remaining between them. The CDR3 has 13 residues. Germline CDR1 GTSNPN, CDR2 SVGIG (reference sequence). CDR3 DNA: TGTGCCTGGACAGTACCGACTAACTATGGCTACACCTTC. This codes for CAWTVPTNYGYTF.

The V and J genes are TRBV11-2 and TRBJ2-7, with D tentatively TRBD1 (5 bases). V gave up 5 bases and J gave up 1 base, with 12 bases separating them. Germline CDR1 is SGHAT and CDR2 is FQNNGV. There are 14 residues in the CDR3. CDR3 nucleotides: TGTGCCAGCAGCCCCGGACACAGTTCCTACGAGCAGTACTTC. Translated: CASSPGHSSYEQYF. The variable domain in full, completed from reference TRBV11-2 and TRBJ2-7, reads EAGVAQSPRYKIIEKRQSVAFWCNPISGHATLYWYQQILGQGPKLLIQFQNNGVVDDSQLPKDRFSAERLKGVDSTLKIQPAKLEDSAVYLCASSPGHSSYEQYFGPGTRLTVT.

The V gene is TRBV6-5, the J gene TRBJ1-2; D gene ambiguous. CDR3 size: 12 residues. V lost 6 bases and J 4 bases, leaving 9 bases between the germline ends. Germline CDR1 MNHEY, CDR2 SVGAGI. The CDR3: CASSPDSYGYTF. Written as DNA, the CDR3 is TGTGCCAGCAGCCCGGACTCCTATGGCTACACCTTC.

This sequence joins TRBV7-9 and TRBJ2-5; D might be TRBD2 (6 bases). The CDR3 length is 16 residues. Germline V gene data show CDR1 as SEHNR and CDR2 as FQNEAQ (reference sequence). V was cut by 1 base and J by 1 base, with 13 bases left in between. The chain's CDR3 is CASSLGWAGSQETQYF. CDR3 coding DNA: TGTGCCAGCAGCTTAGGTTGGGCGGGGAGCCAAGAGACCCAGTACTTC.

This chain joins TRBV2 and TRBJ1-1; a weak D match, TRBD1 (6 bases). The germline V and J ends were trimmed by 6 bases and 7 bases, with 18 bases remaining between them. The CDR3 is 14 residues long. Germline V gene lookup returns CDR1 SNHLY and CDR2 FYNNEI. The CDR3 loop is CASSRDRSQIEAFF. The CDR3 DNA sequence: TGTGCCAGCAGCCGAGACAGGTCCCAGATTGAAGCTTTCTTT.

The V call is TRBV6-5, the J call TRBJ1-1; possible D gene TRBD1, 6 bases. The V end was cut by 2 bases, the J end by 1 base, with 14 bases between. Germline CDR1 is MNHEY and CDR2 is SVGAGI. This CDR3 comprises 16 residues. This chain's CDR3 is CASSYGWTASNTEAFF. DNA for the CDR3: TGTGCCAGCAGTTACGGGTGGACAGCGTCGAACACTGAAGCTTTCTTT.

This chain connects TRBV27 to TRBJ1-1; D call uncertain. Per the germline V gene, CDR1 is MNHEY and CDR2 is SMNVEV (reference sequence). V shed 3 bases and J shed 1 base, with 9 bases lying between them. The CDR3 is made up of 14 amino acids. CDR3 DNA sequence: TGTGCCAGCAGTTTGTCCGGAGGGAACACTGAAGCTTTCTTT. Translating gives CASSLSGGNTEAFF.

This clone has only one observation. The V gene is TRBV11-3, the J gene TRBJ2-5, with TRBD2 matching 8 bases. Germline trimming cut 1 base from V and 1 base from J; bases unmatched to any gene: 5. Germline lookup yields CDR1 SGHNT and CDR2 YENEEA. CDR3 length: 16 residues. The CDR3 is CASSLGVGGVQETQYF. In nucleotides, the CDR3 is TGTGCCAGCAGCTTAGGTGTCGGGGGGGTCCAAGAGACCCAGTACTTC.

V gene TRBV7-2 combines with J gene TRBJ2-2; weak D call: TRBD1 (6 bases). The germline V gene encodes CDR1 SGHTA and CDR2 FQGNSA. The V end lost 5 bases, the J end lost 7 bases, and 14 bases lay between the germline ends. The CDR3 covers 14 residues. The CDR3: CASSKAQGFGELFF. CDR3 DNA sequence: TGTGCCAGCAGCAAGGCGCAGGGGTTCGGGGAGCTGTTTTTT.

This clone showed up just a few times. The CDR3 sequence is CASSQEGGSNQPQHF. The CDR3 nucleotides read TGCGCCAGCAGCCAAGAAGGAGGAAGCAATCAGCCCCAGCATTTT. V is TRBV4-1 and J is TRBJ1-5; D not resolved. Germline lookup yields CDR1 MGHRA and CDR2 YSYEKL. CDR3 length equals 15 residues. The V end was cut by 0 bases, the J end by 1 base, with 7 bases between.

This sequence joins TRBV19 and TRBJ2-7, with D tentatively TRBD1 (6 bases). The CDR3 is made up of 14 amino acids. Trimming stripped 5 bases from V and 5 bases from J, with 16 bases between. Germline V CDR1 and CDR2: LNHDA, SQIVND (reference sequence). Here the CDR3 DNA reads TGTGCCAGTAGTGTTGGGCAGGGGAGCGACGAGCAGTACTTC. Amino acids: CASSVGQGSDEQYF.

The chain combines TRBV7-8 with TRBJ1-2; 7 positions match TRBD1. Unmatched junction bases numbered 9, after V lost 5 bases and J lost 3 bases. The CDR3 has 15 amino acids. Germline V CDR1 and CDR2: SGHVS, FQNEAQ. CDR3 coding DNA: TGTGCCAGCAGCCCTGGGACAGCGGGTGACTATGGCTACACCTTC. Protein sequence: CASSPGTAGDYGYTF.

The J gene is TRBJ2-1, the V gene TRBV25-1; TRBD2 aligns across 7 bases. Germline-derived CDR1 and CDR2 are MGHDK and SYGVNS. CDR3 length equals 15 residues. The J segment lost 7 bases and the V segment lost 6 bases, leaving 12 bases of the junction unmatched. The CDR3 sequence is CASSGTKQARNEQFF. CDR3 in DNA: TGTGCCAGCAGCGGGACTAAGCAGGCTAGGAATGAGCAGTTCTTC.

The table lists this clone with a count of one. The gene calls are TRBV10-3 and TRBJ2-2; D is possibly TRBD2 (6 bases). The germline gives CDR1 ENHRY, CDR2 SYGVKD. V was clipped by 11 bases and J by 1 base, with 17 bases between them. The CDR3 is made up of 15 amino acids. CDR3 amino acids: CAATTGSLNTGELFF. The CDR3 region has the DNA TGTGCCGCCACCACCGGGAGCCTGAACACCGGGGAGCTGTTTTTT.

The J gene is TRBJ1-2, the V gene TRBV6-5; D gene ambiguous. Germline loops: CDR1 MNHEY, CDR2 SVGAGI. The V end was cut by 5 bases, the J end by 4 bases, with 17 bases between. CDR3 length equals 15 residues. The chain's CDR3 is CASSHTTGNSYGYTF. The CDR3, as DNA: TGTGCCAGCAGTCACACTACGGGAAATAGCTATGGCTACACCTTC.

The V gene is TRBV7-2, the J gene TRBJ2-2, with D possibly being TRBD1 (5 bases). Germline V CDR1 and CDR2: SGHTA, FQGNSA. The V and J ends lost 1 base and 5 bases respectively, with 11 bases between them. CDR3 size: 15 residues. CDR3 nucleotide sequence: TGTGCCAGCAGCTTAGATGCAGGGCGGACCGGGGAGCTGTTTTTT. As protein: CASSLDAGRTGELFF.

V is TRBV5-6 and J is TRBJ1-1; tentative D call: TRBD1 (6 bases). Trimming took 1 base from V and 2 from J, leaving 15 bases between them. This CDR3 has 16 amino acids. Germline lookup yields CDR1 SGHDT and CDR2 YYEEEE. The CDR3 sequence is CASSLIREGDNTEAFF. In DNA, the CDR3 is TGTGCCAGCAGCTTGATCAGGGAGGGGGATAACACTGAAGCTTTCTTT.